This T cell receptor beta chain came from a study of OX40 agonist ivuxolimab in advanced cancers. Whole-study context: Averaging around 60 years in age, with a range of 23 to 79, the cohort was approximately 87% male. Study findings and constraints: On average, CD8+ T cells had more expanded clones than CD4+. Expanded peripheral T cells had an undetermined antigen specificity.

Clones were sequenced by immunoSEQ multiplex PCR, and TCRdb holds only the in-frame ones, with some missing. The sample lists about 100,000 clones, approximately 89% occurring once. Sampling of blood occurred at baseline, cycle 4 day 1, and cycle 7 day 1. This clone occurred once. Antigen: not known. The clonotype was recovered from an adult with an advanced solid tumor such as melanoma, head and neck, liver or kidney cancer. Material: CD4+ or CD8+ T cells sorted from blood, obtained in a trial of the OX40 agonist ivuxolimab.

The CDR3 reads CASRSQGAGVNQPQHF. In DNA, the CDR3 is TGTGCCAGCAGGTCCCAGGGGGCTGGGGTAAATCAGCCCCAGCATTTT. The chain joins TRBV2 to TRBJ1-5, with TRBD1 identical over 8 bases. CDR1 and CDR2 (germline): SNHLY, FYNNEI. The trim removed 6 bases at V and 4 bases at J, leaving 11 bases unmatched. This CDR3 contains 16 residues.